The 2 T cell receptor beta chains reported below all come from one sample, sequenced in a study of shared clonotypes between healthy human individuals. TCRdb's table, derived via immunoSEQ multiplex PCR, lists solely in-frame clones and lacks some. The sample holds 2 million to 2.5 million clones; 92% are singletons and the top ten take 0.37%. What was sequenced was naive CD4+ T cells from PBMCs. Indicated subset: CD45RA+ positively selected. Receptors originate from a man between 18 and 29 years old in good health. Some clones in this sample may be carry-over from other donors' samples.

The rearrangement uses TRBV11-2 and TRBJ2-7, with unresolved D. The CDR3 is 12 residues long. Trimming shortened V by 2 bases and J by 9 bases, and 11 bases separated the two germline ends. Germline assignment: CDR1 SGHAT and CDR2 FQNNGV. CDR3 nucleotides: TGTGCCAGCAGCTTAAATTACATGGGGCAGTACTTC. It is translated as CASSLNYMGQYF.

The V call is TRBV5-1, the J call TRBJ2-3; D is perhaps TRBD1 (6 bases). CDR1 is SGHRS and CDR2 is YFSETQ in the germline V gene. V was pared by 2 bases and J by 6 bases, with 13 bases between. This CDR3 contains 14 residues. CDR3: CASSFGQKGDTQYF. The CDR3 coding sequence is TGCGCCAGCAGCTTTGGACAGAAGGGGGATACGCAGTATTTT.